The clone carrying this T cell receptor beta chain was recorded many times. The record originates from a study of blood T cell repertoires in COVID-19. Sequencing used immunoSEQ multiplex PCR; TCRdb keeps in-frame clones, though not all of them. The sample includes fewer than 350,000 clones, around nine tenths of them seen just once. Assignment of participants to cohorts was predicated upon participant-reported clinical history. Either two negative PCRs, clearance, or symptom resolution qualified Cohort 3 donors as recovered. This TCR was recovered from a woman aged 40-49 years who had recovered from COVID-19. Specimen: PBMCs or T cells enriched from blood (not recorded which).

The CDR3 DNA reads as TGTGCCAGCAGTTTAGGACTAAAAGGGACCCAGTACTTC. This translates into CASSLGLKGTQYF. This rearrangement joins TRBV12-3 or TRBV12-4 to TRBJ2-5; TRBD2 might be the D (5 bases). The CDR3 length is 13 residues. The V and J ends lost 1 base and 7 bases respectively, with 10 bases between them.